The 13 T cell receptor beta chains below all came from one sample that was sequenced in a study of blood T cell repertoires in COVID-19 (dated by TCRdb to the early 2020s). Libraries were made using the immunoSEQ multiplex PCR assay. TCRdb took this table from immuneACCESS and kept in-frame rearrangements with V and J called. Such tables lack part of the clones; where checked against another copy, unresolved V genes explain under half of the gap, and the rest is unexplained. Recorded for this sample are 70,000 or so clones; 65% to 85% of them occurred a single time. More than 10% of the sample goes to the ten largest clones. The sequenced material came from peripheral blood. The receptor set was obtained from a man aged 50 or older with COVID-19, enrolled during active disease.

The chain joins TRBV6-5 to TRBJ2-7; 12 bases fit TRBD2. CDR3 size: 15 residues. Trimming cost V 5 bases and J 6 bases; bases outside gene matches: 8. Germline V gives CDR1 MNHEY, CDR2 SVGAGI. The CDR3 DNA is TGTGCCAGCAGTAAAAGACTAGCGGGAGTGGTCGAGCAGTACTTC. This gives the protein CASSKRLAGVVEQYF.

This chain joins TRBV5-1 and TRBJ1-5; TRBD1 might be the D (5 bases). Germline CDR1 SGHRS, CDR2 YFSETQ. CDR3 size: 15 residues. V gave up 0 bases and J gave up 6 bases, with 13 bases separating them. The CDR3 DNA follows: TGCGCCAGCAGCTTGGCCGGGGGAACGGGTCAGCCCCAGCATTTT. It codes for CASSLAGGTGQPQHF.

J is TRBJ1-1 and V is TRBV28; perhaps TRBD1 as D (5 bases). V was pared by 6 bases and J by 1 base, with 12 bases between. Germline-derived CDR1 and CDR2 are MDHEN and SYDVKM. The CDR3 is made up of 14 amino acids. The CDR3 coding sequence is TGTGCCAGCAGCCCCGGGGGAAGGAACACTGAAGCTTTCTTT. It encodes CASSPGGRNTEAFF.

The rearrangement links TRBV7-3 to TRBJ2-3, with TRBD2 matching 9 bases. V trimming: 5 bases; J trimming: 3 bases; junction bases outside the gene matches: 6. Germline lookup yields CDR1 SGHTA and CDR2 FQGTGA. This CDR3 region has 15 residues. The CDR3 coding sequence is TGTGCCAGCAGCCCAGCGGGAGGAACGACAGATACGCAGTATTTT. As protein: CASSPAGGTTDTQYF.

The chain is built from TRBV6-5 and TRBJ2-7; D possibly corresponds to TRBD2 (6 bases). Per germline, CDR1 MNHEY and CDR2 SVGAGI. The CDR3 consists of 14 residues. The V end was cut by 2 bases, the J end by 3 bases, with 11 bases between. The CDR3 DNA is TGTGCCAGCAGTTACGTAGCGGACCACTACGAGCAGTACTTC. Translated, it gives CASSYVADHYEQYF.

V and J are TRBV2 and TRBJ1-3, with D unclear. V was trimmed by 7 bases and J by 0 bases, leaving 7 bases between them. The CDR3 has 13 amino acids. In germline, CDR1 is SNHLY, CDR2 FYNNEI. CDR3 sequence reads: CASTVHSGNTIYF. The CDR3 DNA sequence: TGTGCCAGCACGGTTCACTCTGGAAACACCATATATTTT.

The chain joins TRBV5-6 to TRBJ2-2; 11 bases match TRBD1. Germline CDR1 reads SGHDT; CDR2 reads YYEEEE. With V trimmed by 0 bases and J by 5 bases, 6 bases remained unmatched. The CDR3 has 17 residues. Here the CDR3 reads CASSLGSGTGGTGELFF. CDR3 sequence (DNA): TGTGCCAGCAGCTTGGGTAGCGGGACAGGGGGAACCGGGGAGCTGTTTTTT.

J is TRBJ1-6 and V is TRBV30; 7 nucleotides line up with TRBD1. Trimming removed 3 bases from V and 8 bases from J; junction bases left unmatched: 7. Germline V gives CDR1 GTSNPN, CDR2 SVGIG (reference sequence). The length of the CDR3 is 14 residues. Here the CDR3 DNA reads TGTGCCTGGAGGGACCAGGGGGGATATTCACCCCTCCACTTT. Protein: CAWRDQGGYSPLHF.

The chain couples TRBV5-1 to TRBJ2-4; 10 positions agree with TRBD2. CDR1 SGHRS and CDR2 YFSETQ come from the germline V gene. With V trimmed by 1 base and J by 5 bases, 9 bases remained unmatched. CDR3 size: 17 residues. This CDR3 reads CASSLRASGSGENIQYF. DNA for the CDR3: TGCGCCAGCAGCTTGAGGGCTAGCGGGAGTGGCGAAAACATTCAGTACTTC.

This chain joins TRBV5-4 and TRBJ2-2; D is unclear. V dropped 4 bases and J dropped 9 bases, with 16 bases sitting between them. Per the germline V gene, CDR1 is SGHNT and CDR2 is YYREEE (reference sequence). The CDR3 totals 14 residues. This CDR3 is CASSTQTETRELFF. The CDR3 DNA sequence: TGTGCCAGCAGCACTCAGACTGAGACCCGGGAGCTGTTTTTT.

As for this clone: One end of the junction fails to match germline, which may point to a read error. V and J are TRBV7-7 and TRBJ2-5, with 7 bases lining up with TRBD2. The CDR3 covers 16 residues. Per the germline V gene, CDR1 is SSHAT and CDR2 is FNYEAQ (reference sequence). CDR3 loop: CASSLRDAGGSETQYF. The CDR3 DNA sequence: TGTGCTAGCAGCTTAAGGGATGCTGGCGGGAGCGAGACCCAGTACTTC.

The chain carries TRBV9 and TRBJ2-5; 8 bases fit TRBD2. Germline values: CDR1 SGDLS, CDR2 YYNGEE. CDR3 length equals 15 residues. V was pared by 0 bases and J by 4 bases, with 5 bases of the junction left unmatched. The CDR3 region is CASSVGGGRIETQYF. CDR3 coding DNA: TGTGCCAGCAGCGTAGGTGGCGGGAGGATAGAGACCCAGTACTTC.

The chain uses TRBV28 and TRBJ2-3; 7 bases are a match to TRBD2. With 0 bases clipped from V and 4 bases from J, the junction kept 13 bases outside the gene matches. Germline V CDR1 and CDR2: MDHEN, SYDVKM. The CDR3 length is 18 residues. CDR3 coding DNA: TGTGCCAGCAGTTTATGGATCCCAGGGACGGCGGGAGCAGATACGCAGTATTTT. It translates to CASSLWIPGTAGADTQYF. Full variable domain (rest looked up from reference TRBV28 and TRBJ2-3): DVKVTQSSRYLVKRTGEKVFLECVQDMDHENMFWYRQDPGLGLRLIYFSYDVKMKEKGDIPEGYSVSREKKERFSLILESASTNQTSMYLCASSLWIPGTAGADTQYFGPGTRLTVL.